Below, one T cell receptor (beta chain) is given with its context. Its antigen is currently unknown. The data derive from a study of response to subunit inactivated influenza vaccine. Study-wide points: That few new T cells are recruited by each seasonal influenza vaccination was the authors' suggestion.

TCRdb re-analysed the RT-PCR reads in MiXCR, keeping a single row per CDR3 protein. In the table there are around 710,000 distinct CDR3 sequences, about 15% of which are singletons. CDR1 DFQATT and CDR2 SNEGSKA come from the germline V gene (reference sequence). The CDR3 has 15 amino acids. With 0 bases clipped from V and 12 bases from J, the junction kept 13 bases outside the gene matches. This sequence originates from a man in his forties or fifties who received an inactivated influenza vaccine. The sequenced sample was PBMCs from blood, obtained approximately 15 days before vaccination. V and J are TRBV20-1 and TRBJ2-1; 8 bases map to TRBD2. The CDR3: CSAREAAGVARVQFF. The CDR3 nucleotides read TGCAGTGCTAGAGAGGCAGCGGGAGTGGCGCGAGTGCAGTTCTTC.